This T cell receptor beta chain was identified during a study of human T cells and chemical hapten exposure. Study as a whole: Per-sample variation in TCR yield stemmed mainly from small pooled library volume differences.

This clonotype was counted ten times or more. What it binds is unknown. The study extracted total RNA from unfractionated whole blood. For the library, individual cDNA molecules each received unique molecular identifiers. In the original analysis: Samples ranged from roughly 20,000 to 750,000 TCRs, with a median of 95,638. One entry per CDR3 protein results from TCRdb running MiXCR on the 5' RACE reads. TCRdb, not the original authors, processed these V and J calls. This table has some 150,000 distinct CDR3 sequences, 4.1% appearing once. Regarding the study as a whole: TCRs at a frequency above 1 in 1000 stayed unchanged with DPC sensitization.

This CDR3 contains 14 residues. V lost 6 bases to trimming and J lost 1 base, with 13 bases between them. The germline CDR1 and CDR2 sequences are SGHRS and YFSETQ. The source is a female donor in good health. This chain joins TRBV5-1 and TRBJ1-1; D is uncertain. CDR3 sequence reads: CASNRELTNTEAFF. The DNA for the CDR3 is TGCGCCAGCAATAGAGAGCTAACGAACACTGAAGCTTTCTTT.